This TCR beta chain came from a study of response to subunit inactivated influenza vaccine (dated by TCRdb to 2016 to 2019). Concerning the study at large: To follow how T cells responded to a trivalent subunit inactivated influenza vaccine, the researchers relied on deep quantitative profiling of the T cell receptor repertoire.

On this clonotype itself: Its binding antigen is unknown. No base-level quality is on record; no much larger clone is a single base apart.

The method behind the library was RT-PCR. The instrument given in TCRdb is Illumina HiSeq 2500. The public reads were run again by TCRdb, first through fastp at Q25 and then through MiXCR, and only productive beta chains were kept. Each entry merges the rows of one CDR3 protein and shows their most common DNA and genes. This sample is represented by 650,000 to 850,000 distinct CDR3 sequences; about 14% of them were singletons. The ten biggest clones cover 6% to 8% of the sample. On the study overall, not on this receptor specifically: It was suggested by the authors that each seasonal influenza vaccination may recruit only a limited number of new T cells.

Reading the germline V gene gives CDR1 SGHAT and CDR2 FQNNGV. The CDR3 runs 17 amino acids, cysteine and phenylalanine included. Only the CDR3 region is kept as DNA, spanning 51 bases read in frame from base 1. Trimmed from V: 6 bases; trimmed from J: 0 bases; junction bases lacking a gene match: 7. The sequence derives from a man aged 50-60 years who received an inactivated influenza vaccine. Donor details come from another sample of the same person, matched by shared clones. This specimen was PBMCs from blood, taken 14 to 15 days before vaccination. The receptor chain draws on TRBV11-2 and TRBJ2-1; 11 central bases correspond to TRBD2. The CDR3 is CASRKLAGAASYNEQFF. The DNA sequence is TGTGCCAGCAGAAAACTAGCGGGGGCTGCCTCCTACAATGAGCAGTTCTTC. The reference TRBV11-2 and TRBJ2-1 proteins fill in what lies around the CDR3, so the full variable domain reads EAGVAQSPRYKIIEKRQSVAFWCNPISGHATLYWYQQILGQGPKLLIQFQNNGVVDDSQLPKDRFSAERLKGVDSTLKIQPAKLEDSAVYLCASRKLAGAASYNEQFFGPGTRLTVL.